Each of the 21 T cell receptor beta chains below was sequenced from the same sample in a study of blood T cell repertoires in COVID-19. Data came from immunoSEQ multiplex PCR; TCRdb stores just in-frame clones and leaves some out. The sample has approximately 290,000 clones, under 90% seen once. Sequenced input: peripheral blood. Receptor source: a woman aged 25 to 39 with COVID-19, enrolled during active disease.

The count of this clone is one. The genes are TRBV4-1 and TRBJ1-2; 7 bases fit TRBD1. The germline CDR1 and CDR2 sequences are MGHRA and YSYEKL. J lost 3 bases, V lost 0 bases, and 4 bases had no gene match. There are 15 residues in the CDR3. This CDR3 is CASSQEGTAYYGYTF. The CDR3 region has the DNA TGCGCCAGCAGCCAAGAAGGGACAGCTTACTATGGCTACACCTTC.

The chain links TRBV7-9 to TRBJ2-1, with D unclear. The CDR3 covers 11 residues. Germline V gives CDR1 SEHNR, CDR2 FQNEAQ (reference sequence). Between the trimmed V and J ends, which lost 5 bases and 4 bases, there was a span of 3 bases. CDR3 DNA: TGTGCCAGCAGCGAGTACAATGAGCAGTTCTTC. Encoded protein: CASSEYNEQFF.

This clone was seen only once. The CDR3 coding sequence is TGTGCCAGCAGTGAATACGGGGGGACTATGAACACTGAAGCTTTCTTT. Its protein product is CASSEYGGTMNTEAFF. V and J are TRBV2 and TRBJ1-1; D is perhaps TRBD1 (5 bases). Germline assignment: CDR1 SNHLY and CDR2 FYNNEI. Trimming shortened V by 2 bases and J by 0 bases, and 13 bases separated the two germline ends. The CDR3 is made up of 16 amino acids. The variable domain in full, with the rest retrieved from reference TRBV2 and TRBJ1-1, is EPEVTQTPSHQVTQMGQEVILRCVPISNHLYFYWYRQILGQKVEFLVSFYNNEISEKSEIFDDQFSVERPDGSNFTLKIRSTKLEDSAMYFCASSEYGGTMNTEAFFGQGTRLTVV.

In this sample, this clone turned up once. This chain connects TRBV4-1 to TRBJ1-4; D is perhaps TRBD1 (5 bases). The CDR3 is made up of 18 amino acids. The germline CDR1 and CDR2 sequences are MGHRA and YSYEKL. The germline V and J ends were trimmed by 0 bases and 8 bases, with 22 bases remaining between them. The CDR3 bases are TGCGCCAGCAGCCAAGATTTTATCGGGGGGAGGGTGAAAGAAAAACTGTTTTTT. Translating it yields CASSQDFIGGRVKEKLFF.

A few counts support this clone. The chain carries TRBV24-1 and TRBJ2-7, with D possibly being TRBD1 (6 bases). Deletions cut 5 bases from V and 3 bases from J, with 10 bases between. The CDR3 runs 13 residues. Germline loops: CDR1 KGHDR, CDR2 SFDVKD. Here the CDR3 reads CATSGRDNYEQYF. The CDR3 region has the DNA TGTGCCACCAGTGGTAGGGACAACTACGAGCAGTACTTC.

This clone came up once. The rearrangement links TRBV2 to TRBJ2-7; D perhaps matches TRBD1 (6 bases). The ends were cut back, 7 bases at V and 0 bases at J, with 13 bases in the middle. The CDR3 has 14 amino acids. Germline V gives CDR1 SNHLY, CDR2 FYNNEI. The CDR3, as DNA: TGTGCCAGCACTCACAGGGCTAGCTCCTACGAGCAGTACTTC. It specifies CASTHRASSYEQYF.

The rearrangement links TRBV3-1 (or the pseudogene TRBV3-2) to TRBJ2-7, with 7 bases aligning to TRBD1. CDR3 length: 12 amino acids. Germline lookup yields CDR1 LGHDT and CDR2 YNNKEL (reference sequence). J was trimmed by 2 bases and V by 10 bases; bases with no gene match: 5. This CDR3 reads CATIDRAYEQYF. CDR3 bases: TGTGCCACCATCGACAGGGCCTACGAGCAGTACTTC.

The gene calls are TRBV7-9 and TRBJ2-7, with 9 bases that match TRBD1. Looked up from germline, CDR1 is SEHNR and CDR2 is FQNEAQ (reference sequence). With V trimmed by 4 bases and J by 0 bases, 7 bases remained unmatched. CDR3 length equals 16 residues. This CDR3 reads CASSSQTGGYSYEQYF. Written as DNA, the CDR3 is TGTGCCAGCAGCTCACAGACAGGGGGGTACTCCTACGAGCAGTACTTC.

The V and J genes are TRBV4-1 and TRBJ2-2; 7 nucleotides agree with TRBD1. The CDR3 has 14 residues. In germline, CDR1 is MGHRA, CDR2 YSYEKL. With V trimmed by 4 bases and J by 7 bases, 6 bases remained unmatched. CDR3 DNA sequence: TGCGCCAGCAGCCGAGACAGGGATGGCGGGGAGCTGTTTTTT. This encodes CASSRDRDGGELFF.

The chain uses TRBV27 and TRBJ2-7; TRBD2 agrees at 9 bases. The CDR3 consists of 14 residues. CDR1 and CDR2 from the germline V gene are MNHEY and SMNVEV (reference sequence). Unmatched junction bases numbered 3, after V lost 3 bases and J lost 3 bases. The CDR3 coding sequence is TGTGCCAGCAGTTTTAGCGGGGGAGGCTACGAGCAGTACTTC. This encodes CASSFSGGGYEQYF.

The chain recombines TRBV7-8 with TRBJ1-4; 11 nucleotides line up with TRBD1. J lost 7 bases, V lost 3 bases, and 7 bases had no gene match. The CDR3 runs 16 residues. The germline CDR1 and CDR2 sequences are SGHVS and FQNEAQ. The CDR3 loop reads CASSFSWTGGGEKLFF. In nucleotides, the CDR3 is TGTGCCAGCAGCTTTAGTTGGACAGGGGGCGGTGAAAAACTGTTTTTT.

The chain has TRBV5-1 and TRBJ2-7, with D perhaps matching TRBD2 (5 bases). The CDR3 sequence is 14 residues long. CDR1 and CDR2 from the germline V gene are SGHRS and YFSETQ. With 6 bases removed from V and 1 base from J, the gap between germline ends came to 14 bases. The CDR3 DNA reads TGCGCCAGCACCGGAGACGGGGTTTCCTACGAGCAGTACTTC. It encodes CASTGDGVSYEQYF.

The chain combines TRBV12-2 with TRBJ2-5; TRBD1 is the table's D call, not checked against the DNA. TRBV12-2 is labeled a pseudogene. The CDR3 is 18 residues long. CDR3 sequence reads: CASRLASETGDQGETQYF. CDR3 sequence (DNA): TGTGCAAGTCGCTTAGCTTCCGAGACAGGAGATCAAGGGGAGACCCAGTACTTC.

The chain combines TRBV4-1 with TRBJ2-1, with 15 bases identical to TRBD2. V was clipped by 2 bases and J by 6 bases; unmatched bases: 11. CDR1 is MGHRA and CDR2 is YSYEKL in the germline V gene. The CDR3 is made up of 19 amino acids. The CDR3, as DNA: TGCGCCAGCAGCCAATTACCCGGGACTAGCGGGGGGCCCTCCAATGAGCAGTTCTTC. Amino acids: CASSQLPGTSGGPSNEQFF.

The chain has TRBV3-1 (or the pseudogene TRBV3-2) and TRBJ1-1; D uncertain. V shed 5 bases and J shed 10 bases, with 14 bases lying between them. The CDR3 has 12 residues. Germline CDR1 LGHDT, CDR2 YNNKEL (reference sequence). CDR3 region: CASSRREGGAFF. The CDR3 DNA sequence: TGTGCCAGCAGCAGGAGGGAGGGAGGAGCTTTCTTT.

In its sample, this clone was seen once. The chain's CDR3 is CAISVDSNYGYTF. The CDR3 DNA sequence: TGTGCCATCAGTGTCGACTCTAACTATGGCTACACCTTC. The V call is TRBV10-3, the J call TRBJ1-2; D is unresolved. Germline values: CDR1 ENHRY, CDR2 SYGVKD. CDR3 length equals 13 residues. The germline V and J ends were trimmed by 4 bases and 0 bases, with 6 bases remaining between them.

This chain connects TRBV5-1 to TRBJ1-5; weak D call: TRBD1 (5 bases). Trimming shortened V by 1 base and J by 5 bases, and 7 bases separated the two germline ends. This CDR3 is built from 13 residues. Germline CDR1 SGHRS, CDR2 YFSETQ. The CDR3 reads CASSLWGDQPQHF. CDR3 nucleotide sequence: TGCGCCAGCAGCTTGTGGGGGGATCAGCCCCAGCATTTT.

This chain connects TRBV9 to TRBJ1-3; D remains unclear. Trimming shortened V by 0 bases and J by 4 bases, and 8 bases separated the two germline ends. The CDR3 consists of 14 residues. Germline V CDR1 and CDR2: SGDLS, YYNGEE. CDR3 in amino acids: CASSVEHSGNTIYF. CDR3 coding DNA: TGTGCCAGCAGCGTAGAACACAGCGGAAACACCATATATTTT. Supplemented by reference TRBV9 and TRBJ1-3, the full variable domain reads DSGVTQTPKHLITATGQRVTLRCSPRSGDLSVYWYQQSLDQGLQFLIQYYNGEERAKGNILERFSAQQFPDLHSELNLSSLELGDSALYFCASSVEHSGNTIYFGEGSWLTVV.

In this sample, this clone turned up a few times. The chain has TRBV5-4 and TRBJ2-7, with TRBD1 matching 7 bases. The CDR3 is made up of 15 amino acids. With V trimmed by 4 bases and J by 2 bases, 9 bases remained unmatched. The germline CDR1 and CDR2 sequences are SGHNT and YYREEE (reference sequence). The CDR3 nucleotides read TGTGCCAGCAGCCGTGACAGGGTCGTCACCTACGAGCAGTACTTC. It codes for CASSRDRVVTYEQYF.

In its sample, this clone was seen a few times. The chain employs TRBV7-7 and TRBJ2-7; 9 bases are a match to TRBD2. The ends lost 5 bases at V and 2 bases at J; junction bases unmatched: 7. Germline CDR1 is SSHAT and CDR2 is FNYEAQ (reference sequence). This CDR3 has 15 residues. CDR3 in amino acids: CASSPGGGGPYEQYF. CDR3 nucleotide sequence: TGTGCCAGCAGCCCCGGCGGGGGGGGTCCCTACGAGCAGTACTTC.

The chain combines TRBV29-1 with TRBJ1-1; the D is unclear. V was cut by 3 bases and J by 1 base, with 15 bases left in between. This CDR3 comprises 15 residues. Per the germline V gene, CDR1 is SQVTM and CDR2 is ANQGSEA. As DNA, the CDR3 is TGCAGCGTTGACCAGCGAACTCGGGGGAACACTGAAGCTTTCTTT. Its protein is CSVDQRTRGNTEAFF.